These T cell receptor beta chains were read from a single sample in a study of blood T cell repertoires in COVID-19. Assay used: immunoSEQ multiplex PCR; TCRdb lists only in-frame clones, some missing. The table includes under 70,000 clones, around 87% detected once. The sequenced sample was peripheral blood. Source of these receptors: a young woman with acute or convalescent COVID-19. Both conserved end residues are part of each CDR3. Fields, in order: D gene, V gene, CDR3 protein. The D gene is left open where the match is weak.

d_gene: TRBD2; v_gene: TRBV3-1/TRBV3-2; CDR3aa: CASSQDGGSGDNEQFF
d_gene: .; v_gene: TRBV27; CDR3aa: CASSLSAGGNEQFF
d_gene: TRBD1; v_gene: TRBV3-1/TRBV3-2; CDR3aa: CASTPQGAPYEQYF
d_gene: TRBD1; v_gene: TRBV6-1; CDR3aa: CASSETGTVYEQYF
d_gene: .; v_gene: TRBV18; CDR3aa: CASSPQRLSENEQFF
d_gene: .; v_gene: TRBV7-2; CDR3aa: CASSLVPGNNYGYTF
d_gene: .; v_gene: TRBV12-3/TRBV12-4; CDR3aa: CASSYLLEKLFF
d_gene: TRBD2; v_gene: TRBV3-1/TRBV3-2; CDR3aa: CASSQVFGTSLDTGELFF
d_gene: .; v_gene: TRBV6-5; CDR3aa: CASSYSPRNYGYTF
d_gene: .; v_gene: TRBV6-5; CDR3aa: CASSSLQGTTETQYF
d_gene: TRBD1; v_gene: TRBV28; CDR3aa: CASSFAGQGGRYNEQFF
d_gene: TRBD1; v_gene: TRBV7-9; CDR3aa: CASSFGTGGNYGYTF
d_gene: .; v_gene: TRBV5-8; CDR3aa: CASSLGSGLAPSSGANVLTF
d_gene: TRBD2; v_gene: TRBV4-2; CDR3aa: CASSLSLAGVTDTQYF
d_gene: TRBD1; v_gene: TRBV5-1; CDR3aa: CASSLRDSGNTGELFF
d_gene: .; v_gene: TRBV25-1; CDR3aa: CASSESRNTEAFF
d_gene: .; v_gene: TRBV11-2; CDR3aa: CASSSLGAGDNTDTQYF
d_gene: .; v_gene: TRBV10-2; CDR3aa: CASSADPRRQPQHF
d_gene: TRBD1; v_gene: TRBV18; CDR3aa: CASSPGQGVEQYF
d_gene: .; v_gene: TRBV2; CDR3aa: CASSEVFDEQFF
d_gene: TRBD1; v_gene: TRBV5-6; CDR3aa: CASSLVTGLSEAFF
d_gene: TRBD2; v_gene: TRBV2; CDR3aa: CASTPTSGRGEQFF
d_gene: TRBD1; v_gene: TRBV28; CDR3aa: CAITPDRGRLAGKFYCEQYF
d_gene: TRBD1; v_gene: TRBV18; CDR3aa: CASSLGQGHQPQHF